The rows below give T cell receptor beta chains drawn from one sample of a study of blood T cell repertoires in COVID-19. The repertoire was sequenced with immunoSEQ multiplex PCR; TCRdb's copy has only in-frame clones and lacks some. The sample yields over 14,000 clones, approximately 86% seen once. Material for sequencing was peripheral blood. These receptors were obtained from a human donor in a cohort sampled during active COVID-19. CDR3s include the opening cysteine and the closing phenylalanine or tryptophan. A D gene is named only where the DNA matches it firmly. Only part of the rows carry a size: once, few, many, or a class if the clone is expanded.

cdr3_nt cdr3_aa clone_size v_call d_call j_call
TGTGCCAGCAGCCAGGGCTCCCAGCCCCAGCATTTT CASSQGSQPQHF - TRBV11-2 - TRBJ1-5
TGTGCCAGTAGTATAGGTCGGTGGAACACTGAAGCTTTCTTT CASSIGRWNTEAFF - TRBV19 - TRBJ1-1
TGTGCCAGCAGCGTGGGACAGGGATTAACTAATGAAAAACTGTTTTTT CASSVGQGLTNEKLFF - TRBV9 TRBD1 TRBJ1-4
TGTGCCAGCAGCTTAGCAGTCGGGACAGGGCACAATGAGCAGTTCTTC CASSLAVGTGHNEQFF - TRBV11-1 TRBD1 TRBJ2-1
TGTGCCAGCAGCATACTAGCGGGAACTAGCACAGATACGCAGTATTTT CASSILAGTSTDTQYF - TRBV7-2 TRBD2 TRBJ2-3
TGTGCCAGCAGCCAGCCGGACAGGGTCGAGCAGTACTTC CASSQPDRVEQYF - TRBV28 TRBD1 TRBJ2-7
TGTGCCAGCAGAGGACTAGCGTCTAGCACAGATACGCAGTATTTT CASRGLASSTDTQYF - TRBV2 TRBD2 TRBJ2-3
TGTGCCAGTAGTACTACTGAAGCTTTCTTT CASSTTEAFF once TRBV19 - TRBJ1-1
TGTGCCAGTAGTATCGAAGACAGAAGCACAGATACGCAGTATTTT CASSIEDRSTDTQYF - TRBV19 - TRBJ2-3
TGTGCCAGCAGTTACTCCGGGACAGGCAGCTACGAGCAGTACTTC CASSYSGTGSYEQYF - TRBV6-5 TRBD1 TRBJ2-7
TGCAGTGCTAGAGGGCTCGGCTACACCTTC CSARGLGYTF - TRBV20-1 - TRBJ1-2
TGTGCCAGTAGTCAGGGGTTGAATAATTCACCCCTCCACTTT CASSQGLNNSPLHF - TRBV19 - TRBJ1-6
TGCAGTGCTCCTAAAACTAGCGAGCAGTACTTC CSAPKTSEQYF - TRBV20-1 - TRBJ2-7
TGTGCCAGCAGTCCCTTTTCCAGGGATCAGCCCCAGCATTTT CASSPFSRDQPQHF - TRBV28 - TRBJ1-5
TGTGCCAGCAGCCTTAGCGGGACGAGCTCCTACGAGCAGTACTTC CASSLSGTSSYEQYF - TRBV7-2 TRBD2 TRBJ2-7
TGTGCCGCCCGTTCTAGCGGGAGTGTAGTCTCCAATGAGCAGTTCTTC CAARSSGSVVSNEQFF - TRBV19 TRBD2 TRBJ2-1
TGTGCCAGCAGCTTGTGGACAGGGTTCTATGGCTACACCTTC CASSLWTGFYGYTF - TRBV5-4 TRBD1 TRBJ1-2
TGTGCCAGCGCAAACGGGATTTACGGGGAGCTGTTTTTT CASANGIYGELFF - TRBV28 - TRBJ2-2
TGTGCCAGCAGCGTAGAAGAGGGGAGACTAGCGGGAGTTAATCGGCAGTTCTTC CASSVEEGRLAGVNRQFF - TRBV9 TRBD2 TRBJ2-1
TGTGCCAGCAGTTTCCAAGCCGGAGATACGCAGTATTTT CASSFQAGDTQYF - TRBV6-6 - TRBJ2-3